Below are 25 T cell receptor beta chains sequenced from a single sample in a study of blood T cell repertoires in COVID-19. Generated by immunoSEQ multiplex PCR, the TCRdb table keeps only in-frame clones and is missing some. The data contain fewer than 200,000 clones, approximately 80% of them singletons. Sequencing was performed on peripheral blood. These receptors all come from a human donor in a cohort sampled during active COVID-19.

This clone was observed once. The chain joins TRBV15 to TRBJ2-5, with 12 bases lining up with TRBD2. Germline CDR1 reads LNHNV; CDR2 reads YYDKDF (reference sequence). The CDR3 extends over 17 amino acids. The junction had 9 bases not matched to a gene; V was cut back by 3 bases and J by 4 bases. The CDR3 protein is CATSRVTSGGRRETQYF. As DNA, the CDR3 is TGTGCCACCAGCAGGGTCACTAGCGGGGGGCGTCGAGAGACCCAGTACTTC.

The chain uses TRBV19 and TRBJ2-1, with 10 bases identical to TRBD1. The V gene's germline CDR1 is LNHDA and CDR2 SQIVND (reference sequence). Germline trimming cut 4 bases from V and 4 bases from J; bases unmatched to any gene: 7. The length of the CDR3 is 16 residues. The DNA for the CDR3 is TGTGCCAGTAGTACCATGGGACAGGGGTATTACAATGAGCAGTTCTTC. Its protein product is CASSTMGQGYYNEQFF.

The genes are TRBV6-5 and TRBJ1-6; 9 nucleotides align to TRBD1. The CDR3 totals 14 residues. With 4 bases clipped from V and 10 bases from J, the junction kept 5 bases outside the gene matches. In germline, CDR1 is MNHEY, CDR2 SVGAGI. The CDR3 bases are TGTGCCAGCAGTTTCAAGACAGGGGGATCACCCCTCCACTTT. Its translation is CASSFKTGGSPLHF.

The chain links TRBV4-1 to TRBJ1-1; perhaps TRBD1 as D (6 bases). Germline CDR1 MGHRA, CDR2 YSYEKL. The CDR3 contains 15 residues. V dropped 0 bases and J dropped 0 bases, with 8 bases sitting between them. The CDR3 spells CASSQEGGMNTEAFF. The CDR3, as DNA: TGCGCCAGCAGCCAAGAAGGGGGTATGAACACTGAAGCTTTCTTT.

The chain has TRBV6-1 and TRBJ2-7, with D perhaps matching TRBD2 (6 bases). Between the trimmed V and J ends, which lost 2 bases and 9 bases, there was a span of 11 bases. The CDR3 loop spans 12 amino acids. The germline CDR1 and CDR2 sequences are MNHNS and SASEGT. CDR3 residues: CASSEPGGAQYF. The CDR3 DNA reads as TGTGCCAGCAGTGAACCGGGCGGGGCGCAGTACTTC.

This clone was counted only a few times. The V and J genes are TRBV25-1 and TRBJ2-5, with D perhaps TRBD1 (5 bases). The CDR3 totals 11 residues. Germline values: CDR1 MGHDK, CDR2 SYGVNS. The ends were cut back, 6 bases at V and 4 bases at J, with 6 bases in the middle. CDR3 bases: TGTGCCAGCAGAAGGGGAGAGACCCAGTACTTC. Amino acids: CASRRGETQYF.

CDR3 amino acids: CASSRLGLASYEQYF. In DNA, the CDR3 is TGCGCCAGCAGCAGGCTGGGACTAGCCTCCTACGAGCAGTACTTC. The rearrangement links TRBV5-1 to TRBJ2-7, with TRBD2 matching 9 bases. Germline assignment: CDR1 SGHRS and CDR2 YFSETQ. The V and J ends lost 4 bases and 0 bases, in that order; junction bases with no gene match: 5. The CDR3 covers 15 residues. Combining the CDR3 with reference TRBV5-1 and TRBJ2-7 gives the whole variable domain KAGVTQTPRYLIKTRGQQVTLSCSPISGHRSVSWYQQTPGQGLQFLFEYFSETQRNKGNFPGRFSGRQFSNSRSEMNVSTLELGDSALYLCASSRLGLASYEQYFGPGTRLTVT.

This clone was counted a few times. The rearrangement uses TRBV5-6 and TRBJ2-2; TRBD1 aligns across 7 bases. The CDR3 extends over 17 amino acids. After removal of 3 bases from V and 7 bases from J, the junction contained 15 bases not matched to a gene. The germline V gene has CDR1 SGHDT and CDR2 YYEEEE. As DNA, the CDR3 is TGTGCCAGCAGCTCCGGACAGGCGTCCTGGAGTATCGGGGAGCTGTTTTTT. The encoded protein is CASSSGQASWSIGELFF.

Comments on this clone: Other nucleotide sequences in the sample specify the same CDR3. This chain links TRBV7-9 with TRBJ1-1; 7 bases are shared with TRBD1. CDR1 and CDR2 (germline): SEHNR, FQNEAQ (reference sequence). The CDR3 is 14 residues long. Unmatched junction bases numbered 1, after V lost 3 bases and J lost 0 bases. The CDR3 region is CASSLGQMNTEAFF. In DNA form, the CDR3 reads TGTGCCAGCAGCTTGGGACAGATGAACACTGAAGCTTTCTTT.

The rearrangement joins TRBV6-5 to TRBJ2-7; D may be TRBD1 (5 bases). Per the germline V gene, CDR1 is MNHEY and CDR2 is SVGAGI. This CDR3 has 13 amino acids. Trimming took 8 bases from V and 0 from J, leaving 11 bases between them. CDR3 sequence: CASATASSYEQYF. CDR3 nucleotide sequence: TGTGCCAGCGCGACAGCCTCCTCCTACGAGCAGTACTTC.

The DNA of the CDR3 is TGTGCCAGCAGCTATGGGACATCCACTTACGAGCAGTACTTC. Protein: CASSYGTSTYEQYF. The rearrangement links TRBV7-9 to TRBJ2-7; possibly TRBD1 for D (6 bases). Germline assignment: CDR1 SEHNR and CDR2 FQNEAQ (reference sequence). The CDR3 is 14 amino acids. V lost 4 bases to trimming and J lost 4 bases, with 14 bases between them.

The genes are TRBV7-6 and TRBJ2-5; TRBD1 matches 10 bases. V shed 1 base, J shed 7 bases, and the junction held 15 bases outside the gene matches. The CDR3 sequence is 18 residues long. Germline values: CDR1 SGHVS, CDR2 FNYEAQ. CDR3: CASSLEGSVGTGELTQYF. In nucleotides, the CDR3 is TGTGCCAGCAGCTTAGAAGGAAGCGTTGGGACAGGGGAGTTGACCCAGTACTTC. Supplemented by reference TRBV7-6 and TRBJ2-5, the full variable domain reads GAGVSQSPRYKVTKRGQDVALRCDPISGHVSLYWYRQALGQGPEFLTYFNYEAQQDKSGLPNDRFSAERPEGSISTLTIQRTEQRDSAMYRCASSLEGSVGTGELTQYFGPGTRLLVL.

The chain carries TRBV19 and TRBJ2-5; possible D gene TRBD2, 6 bases. V gave up 6 bases and J gave up 4 bases, with 21 bases separating them. CDR3 length: 16 amino acids. CDR1 and CDR2 from the germline V gene are LNHDA and SQIVND (reference sequence). The CDR3 bases are TGTGCCAGTAGCGTCCGGATGGGGAGGATTGCAGAGACCCAGTACTTC. Residues: CASSVRMGRIAETQYF. The variable domain in full, completed from reference TRBV19 and TRBJ2-5, reads DGGITQSPKYLFRKEGQNVTLSCEQNLNHDAMYWYRQDPGQGLRLIYYSQIVNDFQKGDIAEGYSVSREKKESFPLTVTSAQKNPTAFYLCASSVRMGRIAETQYFGPGTRLLVL.

The chain has TRBV1 and TRBJ2-1; the table calls TRBD2, which could not be checked here. TRBV1 has pseudogene status. The CDR3 contains 16 residues. The CDR3 nucleotides are TGCACCAGCAGCCTACCCACCGGGGGGGCCAACAATGAGCAGTTCTTC. Protein product: CTSSLPTGGANNEQFF.

The genes are TRBV27 and TRBJ1-1; D ambiguous. V was clipped by 2 bases and J by 8 bases, with 6 bases between them. This CDR3 is 11 amino acids long. Germline loops: CDR1 MNHEY, CDR2 SMNVEV (reference sequence). CDR3 amino acids: CASSLLREAFF. The CDR3 coding sequence is TGTGCCAGCAGTTTACTACGGGAAGCTTTCTTT.

V gene TRBV29-1 combines with J gene TRBJ2-1, with a weak D call TRBD1 (6 bases). This CDR3 region has 15 residues. CDR1 is SQVTM, CDR2 ANQGSEA, per germline. V was cut by 4 bases and J by 4 bases, with 17 bases left in between. CDR3 DNA: TGCAGCGTTGGACCACAGGGAGCTACATACAATGAGCAGTTCTTC. Encoded protein: CSVGPQGATYNEQFF.

The CDR3 DNA follows: TGTGCCAGTTTAAATGCAGGGGGGCCGAACACTGAAGCTTTCTTT. This gives the protein CASLNAGGPNTEAFF. V usage is TRBV5-5 and J usage is TRBJ1-1; 7 bases fit TRBD1. V was clipped by 8 bases and J by 1 base; unmatched bases: 11. Germline lookup yields CDR1 SGHKS and CDR2 YYEKEE (reference sequence). The CDR3 consists of 15 residues.

J is TRBJ1-1 and V is TRBV3-1 (or the pseudogene TRBV3-2), with a possible D match to TRBD1 (6 bases). The V gene lost 0 bases and the J gene lost 1 base, with 9 bases spanning the gap. The CDR3 has 15 residues. The germline V gene encodes CDR1 LGHDT and CDR2 YNNKEL (reference sequence). CDR3 amino acids: CASSQDRGQNTEAFF. As DNA, the CDR3 is TGTGCCAGCAGCCAAGATAGGGGACAGAACACTGAAGCTTTCTTT.

This chain connects TRBV9 to TRBJ2-3; a possible D gene is TRBD1 (5 bases). Germline V lookup: CDR1 SGDLS, CDR2 YYNGEE. The CDR3 totals 16 residues. V was cut by 0 bases and J by 1 base, with 12 bases left in between. The CDR3 sequence: CASSVAPGSGTDTQYF. CDR3 DNA sequence: TGTGCCAGCAGCGTAGCTCCAGGGTCTGGCACAGATACGCAGTATTTT.

The chain joins TRBV6-5 to TRBJ1-3; unclear D gene. CDR1 is MNHEY, CDR2 SVGAGI, per germline. The CDR3 is made up of 13 amino acids. The V end was cut by 6 bases, the J end by 4 bases, with 10 bases between. Here the CDR3 DNA reads TGTGCCAGCAGGTCTGGGCAGGGAAACACCATATATTTT. Residues: CASRSGQGNTIYF.

This chain uses TRBV15 with TRBJ2-1, with D perhaps matching TRBD2 (6 bases). V lost 1 base and J lost 8, with 15 bases in between. Germline loops: CDR1 LNHNV, CDR2 YYDKDF (reference sequence). This CDR3 has 15 amino acids. As DNA, the CDR3 is TGTGCCACCAGCAGAGGAGGGCAGGAGGGCGATGAGCAGTTCTTC. Translation: CATSRGGQEGDEQFF. The complete variable domain, with remaining parts taken from reference TRBV15 and TRBJ2-1, reads DAMVIQNPRYQVTQFGKPVTLSCSQTLNHNVMYWYQQKSSQAPKLLFHYYDKDFNNEADTPDNFQSRRPNTSFCFLDIRSPGLGDTAMYLCATSRGGQEGDEQFFGPGTRLTVL.

This chain uses TRBV7-8 with TRBJ1-1; D is perhaps TRBD1 (6 bases). The ends were cut back, 5 bases at V and 5 bases at J, with 9 bases in the middle. This CDR3 is 12 amino acids long. Looked up from germline, CDR1 is SGHVS and CDR2 is FQNEAQ. The CDR3 region has the DNA TGTGCCAGCAGCCCAGGGGTGACTGAAGCTTTCTTT. Its protein product is CASSPGVTEAFF.

The J gene is TRBJ1-4, the V gene TRBV5-6, with 12 bases fitting TRBD1. There are 15 residues in the CDR3. V shed 0 bases, J shed 7 bases, and the junction held 1 base outside the gene matches. CDR1 is SGHDT, CDR2 YYEEEE, per germline. CDR3 sequence: CASSLAGQGAEKLFF. Written as DNA, the CDR3 is TGTGCCAGCAGCTTGGCGGGACAGGGGGCTGAAAAACTGTTTTTT.

For the CDR3, the DNA is TGTGCCAGCAGTGAAGCGGGGGCTGGCCAGCCCCAGCATTTT. Amino acids: CASSEAGAGQPQHF. The chain uses TRBV6-1 and TRBJ1-5, with TRBD1 as a possible D gene (6 bases). This CDR3 has 14 residues. V gave up 0 bases and J gave up 7 bases, with 10 bases separating them. Germline CDR1 MNHNS, CDR2 SASEGT.

The gene calls are TRBV19 and TRBJ1-6; 7 bases match TRBD1. This CDR3 has 15 residues. The V and J ends lost 6 bases and 8 bases, in that order; junction bases with no gene match: 10. Germline lookup yields CDR1 LNHDA and CDR2 SQIVND (reference sequence). Here the CDR3 DNA reads TGTGCCAGTAGCCCTGACCGGGACAGAGATTCACCCCTCCACTTT. Translating gives CASSPDRDRDSPLHF.